This T cell receptor beta chain emerged from a study of early T cells in non-severe SARS-CoV-2 infection. Overall study results and limits: Private and CD4 specificities were missed by VDJdb matching, which favored anti-spike CD8 responses.

In its sample, this clonotype was seen many times. Its antigen is undetermined. Researchers tagged individual cDNA molecules with unique molecular identifiers. One entry per CDR3 protein results from TCRdb running MiXCR on the 5' RACE reads. The repertoire has 100,000 to 140,000 distinct CDR3 sequences, around 10% of them found once; the top ten carry roughly 7.5%. This receptor was identified in an adult who was a healthcare worker with PCR-confirmed SARS-CoV-2 infection or an uninfected control (not recorded which). What was sequenced was whole blood.

CDR3 region: CASSRREGVNEQFF. The CDR3 DNA sequence: TGTGCCAGCTCACGACGGGAGGGCGTGAATGAGCAGTTCTTC. This rearrangement joins TRBV18 to TRBJ2-1; the match to TRBD2 covers 8 bases. This CDR3 contains 14 residues. Trimming took 4 bases from V and 7 from J; bases not matched to a gene: 6. Germline loops: CDR1 KGHSH, CDR2 LQKENI.